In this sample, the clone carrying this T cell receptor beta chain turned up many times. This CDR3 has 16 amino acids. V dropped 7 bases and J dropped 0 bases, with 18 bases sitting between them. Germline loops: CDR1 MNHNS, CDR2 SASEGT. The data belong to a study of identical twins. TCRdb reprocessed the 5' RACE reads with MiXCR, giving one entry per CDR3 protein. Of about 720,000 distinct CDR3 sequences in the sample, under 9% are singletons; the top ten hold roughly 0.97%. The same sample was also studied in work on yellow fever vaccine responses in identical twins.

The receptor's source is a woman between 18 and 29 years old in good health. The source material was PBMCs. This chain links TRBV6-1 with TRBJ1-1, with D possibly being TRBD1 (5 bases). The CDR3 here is CASTRGRSSMNTEAFF. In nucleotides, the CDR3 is TGTGCCAGCACACGGGGCCGAAGTTCGATGAACACTGAAGCTTTCTTT.